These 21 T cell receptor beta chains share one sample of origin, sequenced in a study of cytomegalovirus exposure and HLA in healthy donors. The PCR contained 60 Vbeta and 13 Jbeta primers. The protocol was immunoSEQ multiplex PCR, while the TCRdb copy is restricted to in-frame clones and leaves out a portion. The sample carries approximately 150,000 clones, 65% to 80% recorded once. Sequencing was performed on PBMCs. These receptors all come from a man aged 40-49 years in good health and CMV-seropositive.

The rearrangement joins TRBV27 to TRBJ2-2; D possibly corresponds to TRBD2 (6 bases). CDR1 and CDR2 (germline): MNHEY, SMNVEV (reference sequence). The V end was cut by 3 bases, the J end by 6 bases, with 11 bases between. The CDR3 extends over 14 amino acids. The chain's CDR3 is CASSFFGGSGELFF. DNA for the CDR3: TGTGCCAGCAGTTTTTTTGGAGGGTCCGGGGAGCTGTTTTTT.

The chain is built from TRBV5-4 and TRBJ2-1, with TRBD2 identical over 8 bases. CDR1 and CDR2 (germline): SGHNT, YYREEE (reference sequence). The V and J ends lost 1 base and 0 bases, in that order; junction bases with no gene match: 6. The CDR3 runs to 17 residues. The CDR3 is CASSLSAGGRSYNEQFF. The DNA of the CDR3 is TGTGCCAGCAGCTTGTCCGCGGGAGGCCGCTCCTACAATGAGCAGTTCTTC. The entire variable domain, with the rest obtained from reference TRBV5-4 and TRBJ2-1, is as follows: ETGVTQSPTHLIKTRGQQVTLRCSSQSGHNTVSWYQQALGQGPQFIFQYYREEENGRGNFPPRFSGLQFPNYSSELNVNALELDDSALYLCASSLSAGGRSYNEQFFGPGTRLTVL.

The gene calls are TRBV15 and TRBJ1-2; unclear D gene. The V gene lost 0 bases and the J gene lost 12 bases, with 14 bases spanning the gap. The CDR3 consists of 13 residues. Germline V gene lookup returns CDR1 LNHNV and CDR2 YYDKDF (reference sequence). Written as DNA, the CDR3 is TGTGCCACCAGCAGAGATCGGTCAAGAGGAAACACCTTC. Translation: CATSRDRSRGNTF.

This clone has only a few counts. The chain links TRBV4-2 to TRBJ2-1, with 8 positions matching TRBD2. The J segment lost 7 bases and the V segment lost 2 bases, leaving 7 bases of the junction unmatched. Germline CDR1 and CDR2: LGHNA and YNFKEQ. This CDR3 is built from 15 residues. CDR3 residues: CASSQRAGVWNEQFF. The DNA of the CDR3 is TGTGCCAGCAGCCAACGAGCGGGAGTATGGAATGAGCAGTTCTTC.

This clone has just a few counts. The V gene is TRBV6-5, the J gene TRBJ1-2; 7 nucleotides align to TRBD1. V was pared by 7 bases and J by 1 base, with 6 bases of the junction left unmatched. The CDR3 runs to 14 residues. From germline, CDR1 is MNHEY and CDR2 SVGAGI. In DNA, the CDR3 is TGTGCCAGCAAGAAGGGGGCCCATAACTATGGCTACACCTTC. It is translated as CASKKGAHNYGYTF.

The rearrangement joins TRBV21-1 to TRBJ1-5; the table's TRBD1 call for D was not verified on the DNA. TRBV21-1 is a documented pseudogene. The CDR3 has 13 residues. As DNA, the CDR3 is TGTGCCAGCAGCAAGGTGCCAGATCAGCCCCAGCATTTT. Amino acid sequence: CASSKVPDQPQHF.

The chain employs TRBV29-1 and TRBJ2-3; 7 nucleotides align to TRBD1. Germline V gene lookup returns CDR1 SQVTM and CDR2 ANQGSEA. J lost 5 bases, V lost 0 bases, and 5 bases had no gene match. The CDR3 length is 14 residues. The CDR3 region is CSVEDRQGKDTQYF. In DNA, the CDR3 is TGCAGCGTTGAAGATCGACAGGGTAAAGATACGCAGTATTTT.

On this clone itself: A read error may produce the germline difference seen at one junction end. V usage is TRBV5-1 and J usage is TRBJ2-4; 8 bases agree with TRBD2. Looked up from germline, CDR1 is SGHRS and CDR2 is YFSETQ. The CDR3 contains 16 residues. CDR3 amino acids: CASSLSPSGSGNSQYF. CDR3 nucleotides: TGCGCCAGCAGCTTGTCCCCGAGCGGGAGTGGAAACAGTCAGTACTTC.

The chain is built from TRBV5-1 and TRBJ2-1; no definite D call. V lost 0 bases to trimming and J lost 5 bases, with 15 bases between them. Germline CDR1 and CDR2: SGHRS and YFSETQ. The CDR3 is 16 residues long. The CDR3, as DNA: TGCGCCAGCAGCTTGGGAAGTTTCAGGCCAAACAATGAGCAGTTCTTC. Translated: CASSLGSFRPNNEQFF.

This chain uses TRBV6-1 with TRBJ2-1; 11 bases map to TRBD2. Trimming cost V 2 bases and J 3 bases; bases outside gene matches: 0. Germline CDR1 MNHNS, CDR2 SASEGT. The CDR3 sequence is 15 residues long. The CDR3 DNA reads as TGTGCCAGCAGTGAACTAGCGGGAGGCTACAATGAGCAGTTCTTC. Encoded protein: CASSELAGGYNEQFF.

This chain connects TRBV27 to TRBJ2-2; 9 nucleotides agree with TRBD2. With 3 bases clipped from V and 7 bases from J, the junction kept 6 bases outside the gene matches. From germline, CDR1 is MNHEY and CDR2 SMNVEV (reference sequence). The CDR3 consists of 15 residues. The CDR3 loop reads CASSFLAGRVGELFF. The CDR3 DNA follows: TGTGCCAGCAGTTTCCTAGCGGGGAGAGTCGGGGAGCTGTTTTTT.

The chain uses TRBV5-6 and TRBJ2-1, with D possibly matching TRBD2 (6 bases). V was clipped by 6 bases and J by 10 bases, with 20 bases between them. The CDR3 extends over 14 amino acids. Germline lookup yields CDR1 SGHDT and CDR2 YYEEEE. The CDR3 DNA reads TGTGCCAGCACAGCCGGCCCGGGGGTGAGGGAGCAGTTCTTC. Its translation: CASTAGPGVREQFF. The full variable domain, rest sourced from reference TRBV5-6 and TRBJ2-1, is DAGVTQSPTHLIKTRGQQVTLRCSPKSGHDTVSWYQQALGQGPQFIFQYYEEEERQRGNFPDRFSGHQFPNYSSELNVNALLLGDSALYLCASTAGPGVREQFFGPGTRLTVL.

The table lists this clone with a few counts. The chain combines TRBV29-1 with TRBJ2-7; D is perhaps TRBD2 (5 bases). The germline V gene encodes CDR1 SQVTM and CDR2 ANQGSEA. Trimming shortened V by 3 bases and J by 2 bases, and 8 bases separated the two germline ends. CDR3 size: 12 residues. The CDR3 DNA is TGCAGCGTTGACAGCGGCCCCTACGAGCAGTACTTC. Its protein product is CSVDSGPYEQYF.

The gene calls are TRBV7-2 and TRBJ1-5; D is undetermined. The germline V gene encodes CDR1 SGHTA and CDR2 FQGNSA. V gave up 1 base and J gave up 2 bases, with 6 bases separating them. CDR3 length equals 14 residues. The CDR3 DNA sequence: TGTGCCAGCAGCTTAGACAGAGGCAATCAGCCCCAGCATTTT. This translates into CASSLDRGNQPQHF.

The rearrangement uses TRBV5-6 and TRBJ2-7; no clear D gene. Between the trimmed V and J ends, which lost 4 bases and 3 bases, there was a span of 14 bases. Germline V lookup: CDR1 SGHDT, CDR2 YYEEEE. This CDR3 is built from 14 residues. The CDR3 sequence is CASSLSGLFYEQYF. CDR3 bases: TGTGCCAGCAGCCTATCCGGGTTATTCTACGAGCAGTACTTC. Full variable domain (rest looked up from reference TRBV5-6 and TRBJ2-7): DAGVTQSPTHLIKTRGQQVTLRCSPKSGHDTVSWYQQALGQGPQFIFQYYEEEERQRGNFPDRFSGHQFPNYSSELNVNALLLGDSALYLCASSLSGLFYEQYFGPGTRLTVT.

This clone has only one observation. The CDR3 sequence is CASSRDRAYGYTF. In DNA form, the CDR3 reads TGTGCCAGCAGTAGAGACAGGGCCTATGGCTACACCTTC. This chain links TRBV28 with TRBJ1-2; 7 bases line up with TRBD1. The V and J ends lost 5 bases and 4 bases, in that order; junction bases with no gene match: 4. The germline V gene has CDR1 MDHEN and CDR2 SYDVKM. The CDR3 extends over 13 amino acids.

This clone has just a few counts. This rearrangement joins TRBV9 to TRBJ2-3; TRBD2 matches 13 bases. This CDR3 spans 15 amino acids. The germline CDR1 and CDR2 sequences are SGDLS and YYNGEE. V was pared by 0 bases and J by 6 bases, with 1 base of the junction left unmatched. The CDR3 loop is CASSVELAGGDTQYF. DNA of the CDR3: TGTGCCAGCAGCGTAGAACTAGCGGGAGGGGATACGCAGTATTTT. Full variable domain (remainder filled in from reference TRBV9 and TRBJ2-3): DSGVTQTPKHLITATGQRVTLRCSPRSGDLSVYWYQQSLDQGLQFLIQYYNGEERAKGNILERFSAQQFPDLHSELNLSSLELGDSALYFCASSVELAGGDTQYFGPGTRLTVL.

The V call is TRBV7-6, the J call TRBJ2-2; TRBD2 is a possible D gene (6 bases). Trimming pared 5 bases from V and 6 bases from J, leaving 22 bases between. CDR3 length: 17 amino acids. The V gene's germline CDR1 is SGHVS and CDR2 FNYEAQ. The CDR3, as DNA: TGTGCCAGCAGCCCCTCACTAGCCCCGAGAGGTTCCGGGGAGCTGTTTTTT. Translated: CASSPSLAPRGSGELFF. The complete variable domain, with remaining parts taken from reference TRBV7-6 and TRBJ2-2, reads GAGVSQSPRYKVTKRGQDVALRCDPISGHVSLYWYRQALGQGPEFLTYFNYEAQQDKSGLPNDRFSAERPEGSISTLTIQRTEQRDSAMYRCASSPSLAPRGSGELFFGEGSRLTVL.

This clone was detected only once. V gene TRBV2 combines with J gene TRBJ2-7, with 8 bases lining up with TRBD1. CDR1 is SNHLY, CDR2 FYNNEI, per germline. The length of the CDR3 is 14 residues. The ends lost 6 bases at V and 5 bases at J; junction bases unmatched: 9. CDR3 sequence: CASRLLTGDHEQYF. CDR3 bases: TGTGCCAGCAGGCTCCTGACAGGGGACCACGAGCAGTACTTC. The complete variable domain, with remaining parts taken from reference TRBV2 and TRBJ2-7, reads EPEVTQTPSHQVTQMGQEVILRCVPISNHLYFYWYRQILGQKVEFLVSFYNNEISEKSEIFDDQFSVERPDGSNFTLKIRSTKLEDSAMYFCASRLLTGDHEQYFGPGTRLTVT.

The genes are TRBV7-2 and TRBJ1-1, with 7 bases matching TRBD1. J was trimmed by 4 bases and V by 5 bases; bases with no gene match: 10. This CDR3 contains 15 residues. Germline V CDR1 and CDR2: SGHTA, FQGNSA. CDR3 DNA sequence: TGTGCCAGCAGCCAATTAGCTAACAGGGGCACTGAAGCTTTCTTT. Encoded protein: CASSQLANRGTEAFF.

The CDR3 spells CASGWRGQETQYF. Here the CDR3 DNA reads TGTGCCAGCGGGTGGCGGGGGCAAGAGACCCAGTACTTC. The chain recombines TRBV6-5 with TRBJ2-5; TRBD2 matches 7 bases. Per the germline V gene, CDR1 is MNHEY and CDR2 is SVGAGI. The CDR3 totals 13 residues. V shed 8 bases and J 2 bases; nucleotides not matched to a gene: 5.